The clone carrying this TCR beta chain was counted a few times. A single record per CDR3 protein comes from TCRdb applying MiXCR to the 5' RACE reads. The sample lists about 360,000 distinct CDR3 sequences, roughly 14% seen once, with about 1.1% in the top ten. This sample is drawn from a study of CD8 T cells in ankylosing spondylitis. Germline-derived CDR1 and CDR2 are GTSNPN and SVGIG (reference sequence). CDR3 length: 14 amino acids. The V segment lost 5 bases and the J segment 5 bases; nucleotides outside the gene matches: 5. This rearrangement joins TRBV30 to TRBJ2-2, with TRBD1 matching 10 bases. Sequences were obtained from blood, either unsorted or a sorted T cell fraction (not recorded which). The TCR comes from a male donor with ankylosing spondylitis or in good health (not recorded which). The CDR3 nucleotides are TGTGCCTGGGGGGGACAGGGGAAGACCGGGGAGCTGTTTTTT. Amino acids: CAWGGQGKTGELFF.